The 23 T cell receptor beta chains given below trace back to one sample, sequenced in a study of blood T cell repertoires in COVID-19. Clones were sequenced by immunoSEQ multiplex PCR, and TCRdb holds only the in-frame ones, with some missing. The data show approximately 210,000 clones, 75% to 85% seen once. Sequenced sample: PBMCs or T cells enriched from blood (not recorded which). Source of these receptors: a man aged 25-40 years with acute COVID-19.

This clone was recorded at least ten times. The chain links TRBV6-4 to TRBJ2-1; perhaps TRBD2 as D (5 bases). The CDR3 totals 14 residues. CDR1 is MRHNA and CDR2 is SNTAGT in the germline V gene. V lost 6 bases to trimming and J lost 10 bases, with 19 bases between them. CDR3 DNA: TGTGCCAGCAGCACTTCCGGAGAAGGAGGAGAGCAGTTCTTC. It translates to CASSTSGEGGEQFF.

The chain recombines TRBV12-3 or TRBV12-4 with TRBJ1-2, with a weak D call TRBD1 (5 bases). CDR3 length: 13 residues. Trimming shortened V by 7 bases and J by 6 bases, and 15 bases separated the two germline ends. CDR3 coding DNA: TGTGCCAGCACCCCCGGGGGGTTGGATGGCTACACCTTC. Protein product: CASTPGGLDGYTF.

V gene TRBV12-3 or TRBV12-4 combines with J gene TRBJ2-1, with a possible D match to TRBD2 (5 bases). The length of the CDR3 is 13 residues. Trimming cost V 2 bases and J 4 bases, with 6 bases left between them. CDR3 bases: TGTGCCAGCAGTTTAAGGAGGTACAATGAGCAGTTCTTC. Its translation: CASSLRRYNEQFF.

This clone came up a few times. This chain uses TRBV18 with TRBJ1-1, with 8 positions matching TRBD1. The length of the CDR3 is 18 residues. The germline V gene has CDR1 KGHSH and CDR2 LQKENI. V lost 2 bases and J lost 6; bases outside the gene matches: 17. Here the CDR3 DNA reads TGTGCCAGCTCACCAAAGTTCGGGACAGGCCCATTCGATGCTGAAGCTTTCTTT. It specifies CASSPKFGTGPFDAEAFF.

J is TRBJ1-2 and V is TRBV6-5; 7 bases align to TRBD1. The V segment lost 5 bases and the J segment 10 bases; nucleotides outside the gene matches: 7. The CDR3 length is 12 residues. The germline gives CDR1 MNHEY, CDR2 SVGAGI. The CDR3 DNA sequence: TGTGCCAGCAGTCACCGACAGGGTGCCTACACCTTC. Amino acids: CASSHRQGAYTF.

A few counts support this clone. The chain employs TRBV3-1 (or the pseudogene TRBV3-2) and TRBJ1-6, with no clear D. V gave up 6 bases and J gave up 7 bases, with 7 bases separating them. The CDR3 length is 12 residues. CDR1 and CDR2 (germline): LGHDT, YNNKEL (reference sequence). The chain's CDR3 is CASREVNSPLHF. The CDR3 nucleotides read TGTGCCAGCAGGGAGGTGAATTCACCCCTCCACTTT.

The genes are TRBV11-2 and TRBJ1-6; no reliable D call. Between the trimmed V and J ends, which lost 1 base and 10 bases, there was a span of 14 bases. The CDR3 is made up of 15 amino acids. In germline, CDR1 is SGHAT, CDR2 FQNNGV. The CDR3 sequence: CASSLGSGKGSPLHF. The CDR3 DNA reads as TGTGCCAGCAGCTTAGGTTCGGGGAAAGGGTCACCCCTCCACTTT.

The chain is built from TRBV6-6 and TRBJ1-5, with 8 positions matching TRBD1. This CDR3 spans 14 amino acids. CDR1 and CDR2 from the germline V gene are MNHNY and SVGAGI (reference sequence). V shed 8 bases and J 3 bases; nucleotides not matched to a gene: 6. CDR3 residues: CASCGTGLNQPQHF. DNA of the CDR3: TGTGCCAGCTGCGGGACAGGTCTCAATCAGCCCCAGCATTTT.

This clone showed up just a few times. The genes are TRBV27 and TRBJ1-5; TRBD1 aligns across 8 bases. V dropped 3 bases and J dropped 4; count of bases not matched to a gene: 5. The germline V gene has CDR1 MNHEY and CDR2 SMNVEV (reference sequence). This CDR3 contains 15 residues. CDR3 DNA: TGTGCCAGCAGTTTTGGGACAGGTGGAAATCAGCCCCAGCATTTT. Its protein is CASSFGTGGNQPQHF.

The CDR3 protein is CASSSNLDTGELFF. CDR3 DNA: TGTGCCAGCAGCTCAAACTTGGACACCGGGGAGCTGTTTTTT. The chain has TRBV11-3 and TRBJ2-2; the D is unclear. The CDR3 spans 14 residues. The germline CDR1 and CDR2 sequences are SGHNT and YENEEA. Trimming removed 4 bases at V and 3 bases at J, with 9 bases between. The full variable domain, completed using reference TRBV11-3 and TRBJ2-2, is EAGVVQSPRYKIIEKKQPVAFWCNPISGHNTLYWYLQNLGQGPELLIRYENEEAVDDSQLPKDRFSAERLKGVDSTLKIQPAELGDSAVYLCASSSNLDTGELFFGEGSRLTVL.

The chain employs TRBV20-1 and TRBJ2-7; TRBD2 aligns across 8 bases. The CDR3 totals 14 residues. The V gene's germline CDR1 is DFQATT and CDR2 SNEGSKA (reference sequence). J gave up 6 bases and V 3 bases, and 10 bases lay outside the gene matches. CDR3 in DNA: TGCAGTGCTAGTATCGGGAGGGATGGGGCCGAGCAGTACTTC. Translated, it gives CSASIGRDGAEQYF.

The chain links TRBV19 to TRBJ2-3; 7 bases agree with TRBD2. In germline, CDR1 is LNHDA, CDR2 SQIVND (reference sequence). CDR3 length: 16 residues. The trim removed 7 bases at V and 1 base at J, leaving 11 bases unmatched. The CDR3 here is CASTPLRGEGTDTQYF. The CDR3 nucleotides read TGTGCCAGTACCCCTCTCCGGGGGGAAGGCACAGATACGCAGTATTTT.

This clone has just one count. The CDR3 region is CASRGTGEKLFF. The DNA of the CDR3 is TGTGCCAGCAGGGGAACGGGGGAAAAACTGTTTTTT. V usage is TRBV6-6 and J usage is TRBJ1-4, with no clear D. The germline V gene encodes CDR1 MNHNY and CDR2 SVGAGI (reference sequence). V was pared by 6 bases and J by 8 bases, with 10 bases between. CDR3 length: 12 amino acids.

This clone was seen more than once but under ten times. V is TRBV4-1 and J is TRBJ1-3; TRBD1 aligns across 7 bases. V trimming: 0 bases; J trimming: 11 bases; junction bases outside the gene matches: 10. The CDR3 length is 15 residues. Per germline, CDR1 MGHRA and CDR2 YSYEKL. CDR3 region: CASSQERDRTYPIYF. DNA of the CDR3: TGCGCCAGCAGCCAAGAGAGGGACAGAACTTATCCCATATATTTT.

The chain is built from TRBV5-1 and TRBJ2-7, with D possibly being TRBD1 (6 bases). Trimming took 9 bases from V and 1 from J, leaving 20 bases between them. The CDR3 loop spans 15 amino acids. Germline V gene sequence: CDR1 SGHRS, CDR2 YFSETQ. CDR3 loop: CATPPLGQHSYEQYF. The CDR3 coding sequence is TGCGCCACCCCCCCCCTCGGACAGCATTCCTACGAGCAGTACTTC.

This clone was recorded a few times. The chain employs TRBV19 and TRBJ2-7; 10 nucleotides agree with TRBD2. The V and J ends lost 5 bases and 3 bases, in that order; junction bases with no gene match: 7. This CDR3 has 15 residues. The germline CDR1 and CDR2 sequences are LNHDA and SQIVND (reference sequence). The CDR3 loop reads CASSVLSGGFYEQYF. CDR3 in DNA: TGTGCCAGTAGTGTCCTTAGCGGGGGGTTCTACGAGCAGTACTTC.

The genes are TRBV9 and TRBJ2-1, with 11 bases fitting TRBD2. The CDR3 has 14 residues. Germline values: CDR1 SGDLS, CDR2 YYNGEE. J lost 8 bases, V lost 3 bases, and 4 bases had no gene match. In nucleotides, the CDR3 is TGTGCCAGCAGCGCCGGGACTAGCGGTTATGAGCAGTTCTTC. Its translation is CASSAGTSGYEQFF.

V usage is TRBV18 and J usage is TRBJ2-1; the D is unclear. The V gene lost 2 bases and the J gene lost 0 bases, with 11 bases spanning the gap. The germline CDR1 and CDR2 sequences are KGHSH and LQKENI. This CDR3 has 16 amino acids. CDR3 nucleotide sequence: TGTGCCAGCTCACCAACGGGTAACCCCTCCTACAATGAGCAGTTCTTC. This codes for CASSPTGNPSYNEQFF.

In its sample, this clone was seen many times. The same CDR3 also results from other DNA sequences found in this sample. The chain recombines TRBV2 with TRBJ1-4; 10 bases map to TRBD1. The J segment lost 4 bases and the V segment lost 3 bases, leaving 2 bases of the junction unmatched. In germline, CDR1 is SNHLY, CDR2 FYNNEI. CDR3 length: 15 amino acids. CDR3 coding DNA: TGTGCCAGCAGTGAGACAGGGGGCCGTAATGAAAAACTGTTTTTT. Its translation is CASSETGGRNEKLFF. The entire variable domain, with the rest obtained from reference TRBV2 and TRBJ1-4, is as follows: EPEVTQTPSHQVTQMGQEVILRCVPISNHLYFYWYRQILGQKVEFLVSFYNNEISEKSEIFDDQFSVERPDGSNFTLKIRSTKLEDSAMYFCASSETGGRNEKLFFGSGTQLSVL.

The CDR3 reads CASSPQGGIPYEQYF. CDR3 in DNA: TGTGCCAGCAGCCCGCAGGGAGGAATCCCCTACGAGCAGTACTTC. This chain connects TRBV5-4 to TRBJ2-7; a possible D gene is TRBD2 (6 bases). Trimming took off 4 bases at V and 2 bases at J, with 16 bases between the two ends. The V gene's germline CDR1 is SGHNT and CDR2 YYREEE (reference sequence). CDR3 length: 15 amino acids.

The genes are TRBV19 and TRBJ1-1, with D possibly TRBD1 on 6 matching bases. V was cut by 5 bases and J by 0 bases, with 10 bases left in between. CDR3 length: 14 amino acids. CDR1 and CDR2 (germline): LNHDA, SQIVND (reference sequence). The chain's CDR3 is CASSVKGVNTEAFF. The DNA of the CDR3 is TGTGCCAGTAGTGTTAAGGGGGTGAACACTGAAGCTTTCTTT. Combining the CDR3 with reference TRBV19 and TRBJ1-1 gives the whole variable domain DGGITQSPKYLFRKEGQNVTLSCEQNLNHDAMYWYRQDPGQGLRLIYYSQIVNDFQKGDIAEGYSVSREKKESFPLTVTSAQKNPTAFYLCASSVKGVNTEAFFGQGTRLTVV.

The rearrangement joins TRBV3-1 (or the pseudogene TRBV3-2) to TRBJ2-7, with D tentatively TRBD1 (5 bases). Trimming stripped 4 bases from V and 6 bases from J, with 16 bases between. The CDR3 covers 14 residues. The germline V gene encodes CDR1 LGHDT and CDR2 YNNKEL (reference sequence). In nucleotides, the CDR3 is TGTGCCAGCAGCCGCTCGTTCCCAGGGTTCGAGCAGTACTTC. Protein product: CASSRSFPGFEQYF.

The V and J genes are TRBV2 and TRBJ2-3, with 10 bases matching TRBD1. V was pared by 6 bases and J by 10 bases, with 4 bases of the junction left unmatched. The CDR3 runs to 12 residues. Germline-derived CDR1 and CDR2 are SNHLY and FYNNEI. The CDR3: CASRPGTGAQYF. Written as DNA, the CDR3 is TGTGCCAGCAGGCCCGGGACAGGGGCGCAGTATTTT. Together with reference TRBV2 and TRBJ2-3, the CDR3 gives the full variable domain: EPEVTQTPSHQVTQMGQEVILRCVPISNHLYFYWYRQILGQKVEFLVSFYNNEISEKSEIFDDQFSVERPDGSNFTLKIRSTKLEDSAMYFCASRPGTGAQYFGPGTRLTVL.